The rows below give T cell receptor beta chains drawn from one sample of a study of CD8 T cells in ankylosing spondylitis. TCRdb re-called the 5' RACE reads through MiXCR, storing one row per CDR3 protein. The sample contains roughly 170,000 distinct CDR3 sequences, 9.5% to 10% of which appear only once. Sequenced: blood, either unsorted or a sorted T cell fraction (not recorded which). The origin of the receptors is a female donor with ankylosing spondylitis or in good health (not recorded which). Each CDR3 is given with its conserved first and last residue. Fields, in order: V gene, D gene, J gene, clone size, CDR3 protein, CDR3 DNA. The D gene is left open where the match is weak. The listing skips clone size in some rows; elsewhere it reads once, few, many or a size class.

V gene: TRBV23-1
D gene: NA
J gene: TRBJ1-4
clone size: few
CDR3 protein: CASSPSFGSYNEKLFF
CDR3 DNA: TGCGCCAGCAGTCCTTCTTTTGGGAGTTATAATGAAAAACTGTTTTTT

V gene: TRBV2
D gene: TRBD2
J gene: TRBJ2-3
clone size: few
CDR3 protein: CASSGTSGSVSTDTQYF
CDR3 DNA: TGTGCCAGCAGTGGGACTAGCGGGAGCGTGAGCACAGATACGCAGTATTTT

V gene: TRBV11-2
D gene: NA
J gene: TRBJ2-2
clone size: NA
CDR3 protein: CAGRSCHLSTGELFF
CDR3 DNA: TGTGCCGGCAGGAGTTGCCATCTGAGCACCGGGGAGCTGTTTTTT

V gene: TRBV5-6
D gene: TRBD2
J gene: TRBJ2-5
clone size: few
CDR3 protein: CASSLGSGRASGTQYF
CDR3 DNA: TGTGCCAGCAGCTTGGGTAGCGGGAGGGCCTCGGGGACCCAGTACTTC

V gene: TRBV27
D gene: NA
J gene: TRBJ1-5
clone size: few
CDR3 protein: CASRRGPNSNQPQHF
CDR3 DNA: TGTGCCAGCAGAAGAGGTCCCAATAGCAATCAGCCCCAGCATTTT

V gene: TRBV4-3
D gene: NA
J gene: TRBJ2-7
clone size: few
CDR3 protein: CASSQDFGREYEQYF
CDR3 DNA: TGCGCCAGCAGCCAAGATTTCGGCAGGGAATACGAGCAGTACTTC

V gene: TRBV12-3/TRBV12-4
D gene: NA
J gene: TRBJ1-1
clone size: many
CDR3 protein: CATNSNTEAFF
CDR3 DNA: TGTGCCACAAATTCGAACACTGAAGCTTTCTTT

V gene: TRBV6-5
D gene: NA
J gene: TRBJ2-6
clone size: NA
CDR3 protein: CASSYSRPGANVLTF
CDR3 DNA: TGTGCCAGCAGTTACTCGCGACCTGGGGCCAACGTCCTGACTTTC

V gene: TRBV2
D gene: TRBD1
J gene: TRBJ1-1
clone size: many
CDR3 protein: CASSERWTGGNTEAFF
CDR3 DNA: TGTGCCAGCAGTGAACGGTGGACAGGCGGTAACACTGAAGCTTTCTTT

V gene: TRBV20-1
D gene: TRBD1
J gene: TRBJ2-3
clone size: many
CDR3 protein: CSANQGVTSTDTQYF
CDR3 DNA: TGCAGTGCTAATCAGGGGGTTACTAGCACAGATACGCAGTATTTT

V gene: TRBV29-1
D gene: NA
J gene: TRBJ2-2
clone size: many
CDR3 protein: CSVEIGTGELFF
CDR3 DNA: TGCAGCGTTGAAATCGGGACCGGGGAGCTGTTTTTT

V gene: TRBV7-9
D gene: NA
J gene: TRBJ2-7
clone size: NA
CDR3 protein: CASSSPDLPPYEQYF
CDR3 DNA: TGTGCCAGCAGCTCCCCCGACTTACCTCCCTACGAGCAGTACTTC

V gene: TRBV5-6
D gene: NA
J gene: TRBJ2-1
clone size: NA
CDR3 protein: CASSLGGTTGNEQFF
CDR3 DNA: TGTGCCAGCAGCTTGGGCGGGACCACGGGGAATGAGCAGTTCTTC

V gene: TRBV15
D gene: NA
J gene: TRBJ2-1
clone size: NA
CDR3 protein: CATTLRPSYNEQFF
CDR3 DNA: TGTGCCACCACCCTCCGTCCCTCCTACAATGAGCAGTTCTTC

V gene: TRBV6-1
D gene: NA
J gene: TRBJ2-1
clone size: NA
CDR3 protein: CASSGAGFAGSYNEQFF
CDR3 DNA: TGTGCCAGCAGTGGGGCCGGGTTTGCGGGCTCCTACAATGAGCAGTTCTTC

V gene: TRBV15
D gene: NA
J gene: TRBJ2-5
clone size: many
CDR3 protein: CATSRGGRETQYF
CDR3 DNA: TGTGCCACCAGCAGAGGGGGGAGAGAGACCCAGTACTTC

V gene: TRBV19
D gene: NA
J gene: TRBJ2-1
clone size: NA
CDR3 protein: CASSIRGLDEQFF
CDR3 DNA: TGTGCCAGTAGTATCAGGGGTTTGGATGAGCAGTTCTTC

V gene: TRBV2
D gene: NA
J gene: TRBJ1-5
clone size: few
CDR3 protein: CASTPFLVNQPQHF
CDR3 DNA: TGTGCCAGCACCCCCTTTTTGGTAAATCAGCCCCAGCATTTT

V gene: TRBV11-2
D gene: TRBD1
J gene: TRBJ2-7
clone size: NA
CDR3 protein: CASSLRKGATDEQYF
CDR3 DNA: TGTGCCAGCAGCCTACGAAAGGGGGCGACCGACGAGCAGTACTTC

V gene: TRBV7-6
D gene: NA
J gene: TRBJ2-3
clone size: few
CDR3 protein: CASSLAITDTQYF
CDR3 DNA: TGTGCCAGCAGCTTAGCAATAACAGATACGCAGTATTTT

V gene: TRBV15
D gene: NA
J gene: TRBJ2-5
clone size: few
CDR3 protein: CATSRDLGREETQYF
CDR3 DNA: TGTGCCACCAGCAGAGATCTGGGCAGGGAAGAGACCCAGTACTTC

V gene: TRBV13
D gene: NA
J gene: TRBJ2-1
clone size: NA
CDR3 protein: CASSSPSIYNEQFF
CDR3 DNA: TGTGCCAGCAGCTCCCCGTCCATATACAATGAGCAGTTCTTC

V gene: TRBV18
D gene: NA
J gene: TRBJ1-1
clone size: NA
CDR3 protein: CASSPGTARGAEAFF
CDR3 DNA: TGTGCCAGCTCACCAGGGACGGCGAGGGGCGCTGAAGCTTTCTTT

V gene: TRBV7-9
D gene: NA
J gene: TRBJ1-2
clone size: many
CDR3 protein: CASSLNGRTYGYTF
CDR3 DNA: TGTGCCAGCAGCTTAAACGGGAGGACCTATGGCTACACCTTC

V gene: TRBV12-3/TRBV12-4
D gene: NA
J gene: TRBJ2-1
clone size: NA
CDR3 protein: CASSFGTGTGNEQFF
CDR3 DNA: TGTGCCAGCAGTTTCGGGACGGGAACGGGGAATGAGCAGTTCTTC

V gene: TRBV5-5
D gene: NA
J gene: TRBJ2-3
clone size: few
CDR3 protein: CASSTLGRSTDTQYF
CDR3 DNA: TGTGCCAGCAGCACCCTGGGACGGAGCACAGATACGCAGTATTTT

V gene: TRBV9
D gene: NA
J gene: TRBJ2-3
clone size: NA
CDR3 protein: CASSPLRRDTQYF
CDR3 DNA: TGTGCCAGCAGCCCTCTTCGCCGGGATACGCAGTATTTT

V gene: TRBV20-1
D gene: TRBD2
J gene: TRBJ2-1
clone size: NA
CDR3 protein: CTPGLEYNEQFF
CDR3 DNA: TGCACCCCGGGACTAGAATACAATGAGCAGTTCTTC

V gene: TRBV11-2
D gene: NA
J gene: TRBJ2-3
clone size: many
CDR3 protein: CASSPSSVPSYTDTQYF
CDR3 DNA: TGTGCCAGCAGCCCTAGCAGCGTTCCCTCTTACACAGATACGCAGTATTTT